This TCR beta chain was sequenced during a study of cytomegalovirus exposure and HLA in healthy donors (dated by TCRdb to 2016 to 2017). Broadly, across the study: In an earlier analysis of several hundred of the donors, 276 Gb of sequence data and 90 million to 130 million unique TCR beta sequences from 150 million to 200 million T cells were reported. To study patterns of TCR occurrence, a later analysis re-analyzed previously published TCR beta repertoires from several hundred donors and added high-resolution HLA genotyping. Genome-wide SNP genotypes for about 65% of the roughly 670 donors were used in a later genetic analysis, which treated that subset as a discovery cohort. An early release covering roughly 600 HLA-typed donors comprised approximately 300 gigabases of sequencing data and roughly 85 million unique TCR sequences. Among about 410 genotyped donors of the cohort, an average of approximately 200,000 unique TCR beta nucleotide sequences was sequenced per donor, of which about 20% were non-productive. Rather than drawing on any new phenotypic data, the later analysis identified candidate immune exposures from TCR beta sequences and the way those sequences occurred across donors. An earlier analysis of around 640 of the donors used high-throughput TCR beta sequencing to judge whether each TCR beta V gene segment behaved as functional or pseudogenic. Typing coverage differed by locus: A, B, C, DRB1 and DQB1 were typed in about 629-640 donors, DQA1 in about 500, DPA1 in 600 to 610, and DPB1 in 450 to 490. Along with the 666-subject first cohort, a separate validation cohort of around 120 different subjects was used. HLA typing included class I and class II loci at four-digit resolution. To predict cytomegalovirus infection status, the study combined high-throughput TCR immunosequencing, statistical association of individual TCRs with disease status, and machine learning. The study aimed to test whether cataloging public T cell receptors could reveal signatures of past pathogen exposure. Several DR-DQ haplotypes were handled as single units for association and clustering because linkage in the cohort was strong. Every discovery cohort repertoire had been produced on one sequencing platform. Donor age, sex, ethnicity and CMV serostatus were compiled together with the repertoire data. Among the approximately 420 genotyped donors, around 79% belonged to the genetic ancestry cluster associated with self-reported Caucasian donors. The study profiled the T cell repertoires of 550 to 700 subjects by immunosequencing and related them to cytomegalovirus serostatus. Overall study outcomes, separate from this receptor: Because counts were too low, approximately 18 rarely observed V segments, including chromosome 9 orphons, were excluded from the earlier analysis of fewer than 650 of the donors. The classifier was reported to diagnose cytomegalovirus status with high specificity and sensitivity in both the original and validation cohorts. In a later analysis, TCR association rates were found to vary across HLA loci, with the most associated TCRs seen for DRB1 alleles and the fewest for HLA-C alleles. A later analysis associated 15,000 to 20,000 TCR beta sequences with specific HLA alleles at a false discovery rate of 0.05. HLA typing was unavailable for some donors at each locus, so association tests used only the typed subset. Compared with equally common non-associated chains, HLA-associated TCR beta chains in a later analysis were more clonally expanded and had lower generation probabilities. In a later analysis, most CMV-associated TCR beta chains were found to appear HLA-restricted, with HLA associations seemingly driven largely by CMV exposure. Immune exposure information for the cohort was limited to CMV serostatus. Linkage disequilibrium might explain the correlated functional status among segregating V segments, but an unknown experimental factor could not be ruled out. A further reported finding was that TCR beta sequences accurately predicted the HLA-A and HLA-B alleles for most subjects in the first cohort. Compared with the roughly 670-donor mean, donors in an Asian-associated ancestry cluster had fewer N-insertions in productive TCRs, according to a later genetic analysis. A group of highly shared sequence variants was considered likely to be a technical artifact of the sequencing pipeline. In vitro tests confirmed that a few of the cytomegalovirus-associated TCR beta chains recognize cytomegalovirus antigens. Sequencing depth was assumed to be roughly uniform across donors in the presence/absence analyses, though that assumption may not hold. Because the 87-base-pair reads could not distinguish some IMGT-functional V segments, including TRBV6-2 and TRBV6-3, those segments were excluded. The authors suggested that the approach could potentially be extended to other disease states and immunological phenotypes. An association between a missense DCLRE1C variant and V-gene and J-gene trimming of TCR beta chains was found in a later genetic analysis and replicated in an independent cohort. While some public TCRs were present in many individuals, most TCR sequences turned up only very rarely across donors. Only TCR beta chains were sequenced in this cohort, and the absence of alpha or paired-chain data limited detectable features. In an earlier analysis of approximately 590 of the donors, most TCR beta V segments appeared in productive rearrangements about 87% or about 30% of the time, broadly matching IMGT annotations. A later analysis reported that several top co-occurrence clusters appeared linked to parvovirus B19, influenza, CMV and Epstein-Barr virus. A total of 150 to 200 TCR beta chains were listed by the study as associated with cytomegalovirus. Strong co-occurrence of HLA alleles, especially DR and DQ, made assigning TCR associations to individual alleles difficult.

The germline V gene sets CDR1 to SGHAT and CDR2 to FQNNGV. The CDR3 spans 16 residues, from the cysteine through the phenylalanine. The entry retains the CDR3 DNA only, 48 bases that are in frame from base 1. Unmatched junction bases come to 8, with V trimmed by 4 bases and J by 7 bases. Comment on this clone: The antigen it binds to is not known. No base qualities exist here, and no much larger clone lies one base off it.

The cohort comprised more than 550 healthy bone marrow donors. Cohort members were all nominally healthy when sampled, although unrecorded immune exposures were likely present. The donor tested CMV seronegative, placing the donor among the 350 or so seronegative members of the cohort. A peripheral blood sample was provided by each donor, and peripheral blood mononuclear cells were used for TCR beta sequencing. The Qiagen DNeasy Blood Extraction Kit was used to extract genomic DNA from the blood cell samples. The library was built by means of the immunoSEQ multiplex PCR assay. For the multiplex PCR, a mixture combining 60 forward primers for TCR Vbeta segments and 13 reverse primers for TCR Jbeta segments was used. A multiplex PCR assay on genomic DNA amplified the CDR3 region of rearranged TCR beta genes. On the Illumina HiSeq System, the amplified TCR beta libraries were sequenced as 87-base-pair reads. The authors processed their data as follows. A later analysis tallied around 82 million unique TCR beta chains across the 666 repertoires, and about 10 million of those chains were shared by two or more donors. A nearest-neighbor algorithm error-corrected the raw reads and collapsed the reads into unique sequences, merging closely related sequences to remove PCR and sequencing errors. To assign V, D and J gene segments, CDR3 sequences were aligned to IMGT reference sequences. For a sequence to be retained, a match of at least six nucleotides to both a V gene segment and a J gene segment was required. Rearrangements were classified as productive when the CDR3 lacked stop codons and remained in frame with V and J, and all other rearrangements were classified as non-productive. CDR3 was defined according to IMGT convention as the region running from the second conserved V-encoded cysteine to the conserved J-encoded phenylalanine. In an earlier analysis of 550 to 650 of the donors, sequences lacking an unambiguous match to a single V gene segment were excluded. In an earlier analysis of approximately 590 of the donors, V segments were called functional above 56.7% productive rearrangements and were called segregating when the between-donor standard deviation exceeded 5%. A statistical classification framework was built for diagnosing cytomegalovirus status from the catalog of TCR beta chain sequences. In a later analysis, TCR nucleotide sequences were compared against IMGT/GENE-DB human TR gene sequences so that V and J genes could be assigned. A later analysis assigned CDR3 sequences and most-parsimonious VDJ recombination scenarios with the TCRdist pipeline. In a later analysis, each TCR beta chain was defined by its CDR3 amino acid sequence together with its V-gene family, and reads without a unique V-gene family were excluded. A later analysis removed roughly 590 highly shared, low-generation-probability nucleotide sequences to deal with suspected cross-contamination and a sequencing artifact. In a later analysis, a clonal expansion index for each public chain was calculated from normalized within-repertoire ranks of inferred template counts. In a later analysis, generation probabilities were computed using a VDJ recombination model fitted to out-of-frame rearrangements, and the results were checked against IGoR. A later analysis scored TCR-TCR, TCR-HLA and TCR-CMV co-occurrence with hypergeometric tests, applying a repertoire-size bias correction to TCR pairs. In a later analysis, false discovery rates were estimated by permuting HLA or CMV assignments 20 times. A later analysis grouped co-occurring TCRs with DBSCAN, adding TCRdist sequence similarity when clustering within HLA-allele-positive subsets. Co-occurrence clustering excluded repertoires with fewer than 30,000 or more than 120,000 public chains, plus five with anomalous nucleotide sharing. As stored in TCRdb, this immuneACCESS dataset retains in-frame rearrangements with V and J assigned. A fraction of the clones does not appear; measured against another copy, unresolved V genes explain less than half of the discrepancy, and the remainder lacks a known reason. D and trimming were read from the DNA, whereas the V and J calls and clone size are those reported in that table. This sample comprises over 200,000 clones, approximately 90% of them detected only once. The ten largest clones capture approximately 1% of the sample.

The chain was built from TRBV11-2 and TRBJ1-5, with 12 junctional bases fitting TRBD1. Material: PBMCs. This TCR derives from a woman under 30 in good health and CMV-seronegative. The DNA reads TGTGCCAGCAGCTCAGAGGGACAGGGGGCAGGGCAGCCCCAGCATTTT. Its product reads: CASSSEGQGAGQPQHF. Joined to the reference TRBV11-2 and TRBJ1-5 proteins, this CDR3 gives the full variable domain: EAGVAQSPRYKIIEKRQSVAFWCNPISGHATLYWYQQILGQGPKLLIQFQNNGVVDDSQLPKDRFSAERLKGVDSTLKIQPAKLEDSAVYLCASSSEGQGAGQPQHFGDGTRLSIL.